This T cell receptor (beta chain) was identified in a study of T cell changes during pregnancy in multiple sclerosis. Profiling relied on immunoSEQ multiplex PCR, and the TCRdb table lists in-frame clones only, not all of them. The repertoire includes 47,000 or so clones, roughly 90% of them detected once, and 1.9% sits in the top ten. This clone was detected only once. The CDR3 covers 14 residues. Germline V gives CDR1 MDHEN, CDR2 SYDVKM. V lost 5 bases, J lost 3 bases, and 11 bases lay in between. The chain combines TRBV28 with TRBJ1-3; D gene uncertain. Specimen: peripheral blood, collected in the first trimester of pregnancy. This receptor was taken from a female donor with multiple sclerosis, enrolled in a pregnancy study. The CDR3 bases are TGTGCCAGCAGTGCCCTGCGGTATGGAAACACCATATATTTT. Translation: CASSALRYGNTIYF.